A selection of T cell receptor beta chains follows, all from one sample in a study of prognosis after radiotherapy for stage I lung cancer. TCRdb re-called the multiplex PCR reads through MiXCR, storing one row per CDR3 protein. The sample records tens of thousands of distinct CDR3 sequences, roughly 40% being singletons. The sequencing used PBMCs, collected before or after stereotactic body radiation therapy (not recorded which). These TCRs come from a donor over 45 with non-small cell lung cancer. Both conserved end residues are trimmed from each CDR3.

V gene: TRBV19; J gene: TRBJ2-7; CDR3 protein: ASSNRDRAYEQY
V gene: TRBV20-1; J gene: TRBJ2-7; CDR3 protein: SASSWGAGEQY
V gene: TRBV6-1; J gene: TRBJ2-5; CDR3 protein: ASSHGGSGRGKTHY
V gene: TRBV27; J gene: TRBJ1-1; CDR3 protein: ASSTGWGGMNTEAF
V gene: TRBV5-4; J gene: TRBJ1-2; CDR3 protein: ASSLSVGTFYGYT
V gene: TRBV11-2; J gene: TRBJ2-3; CDR3 protein: ASSLGGRPSTDTQY
V gene: TRBV5-1; J gene: TRBJ2-1; CDR3 protein: ASSSVSYNEQF
V gene: TRBV12-3/TRBV12-4; J gene: TRBJ2-3; CDR3 protein: ASTRGSTDTQY
V gene: TRBV4-3; J gene: TRBJ1-1; CDR3 protein: ASSQEQGMNTEAF
V gene: TRBV2; J gene: TRBJ2-3; CDR3 protein: ASSDGTPSTDTQY
V gene: TRBV20-1; J gene: TRBJ1-1; CDR3 protein: SVPGDSQGAPEAF
V gene: TRBV5-1; J gene: TRBJ1-2; CDR3 protein: ASSFRSGSGGYT
V gene: TRBV7-2; J gene: TRBJ2-7; CDR3 protein: ASSLAGGIYEQY
V gene: TRBV7-6; J gene: TRBJ2-2; CDR3 protein: ASSSVGSGELF
V gene: TRBV6-2/TRBV6-3; J gene: TRBJ2-2; CDR3 protein: ATASGLEVAGELF
V gene: TRBV10-3; J gene: TRBJ2-3; CDR3 protein: AISESAAVVVRDTQY
V gene: TRBV7-2; J gene: TRBJ1-1; CDR3 protein: ASSLSRDTEAF
V gene: TRBV6-1; J gene: TRBJ2-7; CDR3 protein: ASSDGGKPYEQY
V gene: TRBV7-2; J gene: TRBJ2-7; CDR3 protein: ASSSIQVRGYEQY
V gene: TRBV19; J gene: TRBJ1-5; CDR3 protein: ASRGRLEPQH
V gene: TRBV11-2; J gene: TRBJ2-3; CDR3 protein: ASSQQRGTDTQY
V gene: TRBV4-3; J gene: TRBJ2-1; CDR3 protein: ASSQDRGKQF
V gene: TRBV12-5; J gene: TRBJ1-1; CDR3 protein: ASRRDLNMPF
V gene: TRBV3-1; J gene: TRBJ2-5; CDR3 protein: ASSHSETQY
V gene: TRBV11-2; J gene: TRBJ1-1; CDR3 protein: ASSLEGGIMNTEAF
V gene: TRBV2; J gene: TRBJ2-5; CDR3 protein: ASSEVLRETQY
V gene: TRBV19; J gene: TRBJ2-1; CDR3 protein: ASSILGRGYNEQF
V gene: TRBV11-2; J gene: TRBJ2-5; CDR3 protein: ASSPGQGGHVQETQY
V gene: TRBV4-2; J gene: TRBJ2-5; CDR3 protein: ASSQSIAGGETQY
V gene: TRBV6-6; J gene: TRBJ1-3; CDR3 protein: ASSYSMGRAGNTIY
V gene: TRBV7-2; J gene: TRBJ2-7; CDR3 protein: ASSTTTGSLSSYEQY
V gene: TRBV30; J gene: TRBJ1-5; CDR3 protein: AWSKNQGIQPQH
V gene: TRBV20-1; J gene: TRBJ2-1; CDR3 protein: SARPPVASLVDERF
V gene: TRBV5-1; J gene: TRBJ1-1; CDR3 protein: ASSPMGNTEAF
V gene: TRBV11-2; J gene: TRBJ2-1; CDR3 protein: ASSSLDGHNEQF
V gene: TRBV6-1; J gene: TRBJ2-6; CDR3 protein: ASTPASGANVLT
V gene: TRBV18; J gene: TRBJ1-3; CDR3 protein: ASSSLLTGAGNTIY
V gene: TRBV3-1; J gene: TRBJ2-5; CDR3 protein: ASSHMGLAGEETQY
V gene: TRBV5-1; J gene: TRBJ1-1; CDR3 protein: ASSLLGENTEAF
V gene: TRBV12-3/TRBV12-4; J gene: TRBJ2-7; CDR3 protein: ASSFSRRGRAYEQY
V gene: TRBV4-1; J gene: TRBJ2-3; CDR3 protein: ASSQPSGTSTDTQY
V gene: TRBV9; J gene: TRBJ2-1; CDR3 protein: ASSPHSGGSNEQF
V gene: TRBV5-6; J gene: TRBJ2-3; CDR3 protein: ASSWGTSETDTQY